These 26 T cell receptor beta chains were all obtained from the same sample, sequenced in a study of blood T cells in healthy people across ages. With a J-beta primer mix and a sample-barcoded 5' primer, a second PCR ran about 7 to 12 cycles. One entry per CDR3 protein results from TCRdb running MiXCR on the 5' RACE reads. The data show 650,000 to 800,000 distinct CDR3 sequences, under 45% seen once. Material for sequencing was blood. The receptors originated from a man aged 55 to 70 in good health.

Note on this clonotype: The junction does not match germline at one end; this may be a read error. This chain links TRBV12-3 or TRBV12-4 with TRBJ2-3; no clear D. This CDR3 region has 12 residues. The CDR3 protein is CASSILPDAQYF. The DNA of the CDR3 is TGTGCCAGCAGTATCCTACCAGATGCGCAGTATTTT.

The chain is built from TRBV20-1 and TRBJ2-1; 9 nucleotides line up with TRBD1. Germline V gives CDR1 DFQATT, CDR2 SNEGSKA (reference sequence). The CDR3 spans 16 residues. V shed 3 bases and J 7 bases; nucleotides not matched to a gene: 13. The CDR3 is CSASGRDRVFGNEQFF. The CDR3 coding sequence is TGCAGTGCTAGTGGCCGGGACAGGGTTTTTGGGAATGAGCAGTTCTTC.

This clonotype occurred many times. The CDR3 DNA sequence: TGCAGCGTTGAAGATCACAGGGGGCTACCCTACGAGCAGTACTTC. It codes for CSVEDHRGLPYEQYF. V and J are TRBV29-1 and TRBJ2-7, with 9 bases identical to TRBD1. V shed 0 bases and J 2 bases; nucleotides not matched to a gene: 5. CDR3 length: 15 amino acids. Looked up from germline, CDR1 is SQVTM and CDR2 is ANQGSEA.

The V gene is TRBV6-1, the J gene TRBJ2-4, with 7 bases that match TRBD2. The V segment lost 2 bases and the J segment 0 bases; nucleotides outside the gene matches: 7. Germline assignment: CDR1 MNHNS and CDR2 SASEGT. The CDR3 consists of 17 residues. CDR3 protein: CASSELGGKGAKNIQYF. In nucleotides, the CDR3 is TGTGCCAGCAGTGAACTCGGGGGGAAGGGAGCCAAAAACATTCAGTACTTC.

This clonotype has just a few counts. The genes are TRBV6-6 and TRBJ2-5; possible D gene TRBD2, 6 bases. Germline V lookup: CDR1 MNHNY, CDR2 SVGAGI (reference sequence). The CDR3 length is 14 residues. The germline V and J ends were trimmed by 5 bases and 4 bases, with 14 bases remaining between them. The CDR3 is CASSRDFIPETQYF. In DNA, the CDR3 is TGTGCCAGCAGTAGGGACTTCATCCCAGAGACCCAGTACTTC.

Note on this clonotype: One end of the junction fails to match germline, which may point to a read error. J is TRBJ1-2 and V is TRBV25-1; D unclear. Germline V gives CDR1 MGHDK, CDR2 SYGVNS. This CDR3 spans 14 amino acids. CDR3 bases: TGTGCCGGCAGTGAATGGAAGGGTAACTATGGCTACACCTTC. It translates to CAGSEWKGNYGYTF.

This chain connects TRBV6-6 to TRBJ2-7; the D gene is possibly TRBD2 (6 bases). The CDR3 loop spans 15 amino acids. Trimming pared 7 bases from V and 1 base from J, leaving 17 bases between. Germline V lookup: CDR1 MNHNY, CDR2 SVGAGI (reference sequence). The CDR3 sequence: CASKLTSSASYEQYF. The CDR3 nucleotides are TGTGCCAGCAAGCTCACGTCTAGCGCATCCTACGAGCAGTACTTC.

The gene calls are TRBV9 and TRBJ1-5; possibly TRBD1 for D (6 bases). Looked up from germline, CDR1 is SGDLS and CDR2 is YYNGEE. Trimming removed 7 bases from V and 1 base from J, with 12 bases in between. The CDR3 loop spans 14 amino acids. DNA for the CDR3: TGTGCCAGCGGGGGGCCGTCCAGCAATCAGCCCCAGCATTTT. It translates to CASGGPSSNQPQHF.

The chain joins TRBV5-1 to TRBJ2-5; TRBD2 might be the D (7 bases). The CDR3 loop spans 15 amino acids. Looked up from germline, CDR1 is SGHRS and CDR2 is YFSETQ. Trimming left V 4 bases short and J 5 bases short, with 18 bases between. The CDR3 DNA follows: TGCGCCAGCAGCCTGACTGCAGGGGAGGGGGAGACCCAGTACTTC. Its translation: CASSLTAGEGETQYF.

V is TRBV12-3 or TRBV12-4 and J is TRBJ2-7; 9 nucleotides agree with TRBD1. This CDR3 is built from 19 residues. Germline trimming cut 6 bases from V and 1 base from J; bases unmatched to any gene: 19. In DNA form, the CDR3 reads TGTGCCAGCAGGCTGATAAAGACAGGGGGTACGGGAGATTCCTACGAGCAGTACTTC. Protein product: CASRLIKTGGTGDSYEQYF.

This clonotype appeared a few times. The chain couples TRBV9 to TRBJ2-1; D is undetermined. Germline V gene data show CDR1 as SGDLS and CDR2 as YYNGEE. The CDR3 is 15 amino acids. Trimming left V 7 bases short and J 0 bases short, with 14 bases between. CDR3 protein: CASGLTGNSYNEQFF. Written as DNA, the CDR3 is TGTGCCAGCGGTTTGACCGGTAACTCCTACAATGAGCAGTTCTTC.

The CDR3 DNA is TGTGCCAGCAGTTTATCGGTCCGCGGCACAGATACGCAGTATTTT. As protein: CASSLSVRGTDTQYF. This rearrangement joins TRBV27 to TRBJ2-3; D not resolved. This CDR3 has 15 amino acids. Trimming pared 0 bases from V and 1 base from J, leaving 8 bases between. The germline V gene has CDR1 MNHEY and CDR2 SMNVEV (reference sequence).

This clonotype was detected only a few times. The chain carries TRBV6-5 and TRBJ2-3; the D gene is possibly TRBD1 (6 bases). V was shortened by 2 bases and J by 0 bases, with 9 bases between the two germline ends. The CDR3 length is 15 residues. Per germline, CDR1 MNHEY and CDR2 SVGAGI. The CDR3 loop reads CASSYRTASTDTQYF. Here the CDR3 DNA reads TGTGCCAGCAGTTACCGGACAGCTAGCACAGATACGCAGTATTTT.

The J gene is TRBJ2-1, the V gene TRBV10-3, with D possibly TRBD2 on 6 matching bases. Germline V lookup: CDR1 ENHRY, CDR2 SYGVKD. This CDR3 is 15 amino acids long. V lost 6 bases and J lost 2, with 14 bases in between. CDR3 sequence: CAIRGTLETYNEQFF. The CDR3, as DNA: TGTGCCATCAGGGGGACTTTAGAAACCTACAATGAGCAGTTCTTC.

The chain combines TRBV12-3 or TRBV12-4 with TRBJ2-5; 11 bases are shared with TRBD2. The CDR3 extends over 16 amino acids. J lost 0 bases, V lost 5 bases, and 5 bases had no gene match. The CDR3 nucleotides are TGTGCCAGCAGTCCCTCTAGCGGGAGGAACCAAGAGACCCAGTACTTC. Protein sequence: CASSPSSGRNQETQYF.

V usage is TRBV24-1 and J usage is TRBJ2-3; 11 bases agree with TRBD2. The CDR3 sequence is 16 residues long. J gave up 3 bases and V 4 bases, and 5 bases lay outside the gene matches. Germline CDR1 reads KGHDR; CDR2 reads SFDVKD. In DNA form, the CDR3 reads TGTGCCACCAGTGACCCGACTAGCGGGGCAACAGATACGCAGTATTTT. It translates to CATSDPTSGATDTQYF.

A few counts support this clonotype. The chain joins TRBV27 to TRBJ1-6; 7 nucleotides match TRBD1. This CDR3 has 16 residues. The germline V gene encodes CDR1 MNHEY and CDR2 SMNVEV (reference sequence). V shed 6 bases, J shed 10 bases, and the junction held 15 bases outside the gene matches. The CDR3 DNA reads as TGTGCCAGCAGACTTGAAGGGGGCTCGGGGTTGTCACCCCTCCACTTT. Its protein product is CASRLEGGSGLSPLHF.

The chain carries TRBV5-5 and TRBJ1-4; 8 positions match TRBD1. The V segment lost 3 bases and the J segment 8 bases; nucleotides outside the gene matches: 9. Germline CDR1 SGHKS, CDR2 YYEKEE (reference sequence). This CDR3 is 15 amino acids long. Here the CDR3 DNA reads TGTGCCAGCAGCTCCGGACAGGGAGAGCGGGAAAAACTGTTTTTT. Its translation: CASSSGQGEREKLFF.

J is TRBJ2-5 and V is TRBV6-5; D gene ambiguous. The CDR3 is made up of 14 amino acids. Germline CDR1 MNHEY, CDR2 SVGAGI. V lost 0 bases and J 4 bases, leaving 9 bases between the germline ends. The CDR3 bases are TGTGCCAGCAGTTACTCGACGGTACGAGAGACCCAGTACTTC. It codes for CASSYSTVRETQYF.

This clonotype was observed a single time. V and J are TRBV7-8 and TRBJ1-2; 7 nucleotides agree with TRBD1. Trimming cost V 1 base and J 2 bases; bases outside gene matches: 7. The CDR3 runs to 16 residues. Germline V gene sequence: CDR1 SGHVS, CDR2 FQNEAQ. The CDR3 nucleotides are TGTGCCAGCAGCTTAGGGGCGACAGGGACGAACTATGGCTACACCTTC. It is translated as CASSLGATGTNYGYTF.

The chain has TRBV3-1 and TRBJ2-5, with 9 nucleotides matching TRBD2. Germline V gives CDR1 LGHDT, CDR2 YNNKEL (reference sequence). The ends lost 4 bases at V and 0 bases at J; junction bases unmatched: 9. The CDR3 has 17 residues. CDR3 nucleotide sequence: TGTGCCAGCAGCCTAAGGACTAGCGAACTGTACCAAGAGACCCAGTACTTC. Its translation is CASSLRTSELYQETQYF.

The V and J genes are TRBV12-3 or TRBV12-4 and TRBJ1-2, with a tentative D call TRBD1 (5 bases). The length of the CDR3 is 14 residues. V lost 6 bases and J 0 bases, leaving 11 bases between the germline ends. CDR3: CASRDMSANYGYTF. Written as DNA, the CDR3 is TGTGCCAGCAGGGACATGTCGGCTAACTATGGCTACACCTTC.

In this sample, this clonotype turned up many times. The gene calls are TRBV5-5 and TRBJ2-6; TRBD1 is a possible D gene (5 bases). The germline V gene encodes CDR1 SGHKS and CDR2 YYEKEE (reference sequence). The CDR3 spans 16 residues. V lost 2 bases to trimming and J lost 0 bases, with 9 bases between them. The CDR3 reads CASSFGHISGANVLTF. The CDR3 coding sequence is TGTGCCAGCAGCTTCGGACACATCTCTGGGGCCAACGTCCTGACTTTC.

This clonotype was observed a few times. CDR3 residues: CSARGILGVGTDTQYF. The CDR3 coding sequence is TGCAGTGCTAGAGGGATCCTGGGGGTTGGCACAGATACGCAGTATTTT. The V gene is TRBV20-1, the J gene TRBJ2-3; D could derive from TRBD1 or TRBD2 (5 bases each). The germline gives CDR1 DFQATT, CDR2 SNEGSKA (reference sequence). This CDR3 comprises 16 residues. Trimming left V 1 base short and J 1 base short, with 15 bases between.

This clonotype was found a few times. The V and J genes are TRBV29-1 and TRBJ2-1, with D possibly being TRBD2 (7 bases). Trimming cost V 3 bases and J 10 bases, with 16 bases left between them. The CDR3 extends over 13 amino acids. Germline assignment: CDR1 SQVTM and CDR2 ANQGSEA. The DNA of the CDR3 is TGCAGCGTTGATGGGGGGGGGCCGGAGGAGCAGTTCTTC. Translated, it gives CSVDGGGPEEQFF.

The rearrangement uses TRBV11-2 and TRBJ2-7; 7 nucleotides agree with TRBD1. The CDR3 has 13 residues. J lost 3 bases, V lost 3 bases, and 2 bases had no gene match. Germline V CDR1 and CDR2: SGHAT, FQNNGV. The CDR3 here is CASSFGTVYEQYF. The CDR3 bases are TGTGCCAGCAGCTTCGGGACAGTCTACGAGCAGTACTTC.